This TCR beta chain was captured in a study of T cell changes during pregnancy in multiple sclerosis. With 5 bases clipped from V and 2 bases from J, the junction kept 3 bases outside the gene matches. CDR3 length: 14 residues. Germline V gene lookup returns CDR1 MRHNA and CDR2 SNTAGT. Some clones are missing from TCRdb's copy, which holds only in-frame ones; the method was immunoSEQ multiplex PCR. Of about 110,000 clones listed, about 90% were seen once; the top ten hold over 1.5%. Here the sequenced sample was peripheral blood, taken before pregnancy. The chain is built from TRBV6-4 and TRBJ2-7; 10 bases align to TRBD2. This TCR was sampled from a female donor with multiple sclerosis, enrolled in a pregnancy study. CDR3: CASSFGTSAYEQYF. The CDR3, as DNA: TGTGCCAGCAGTTTCGGGACTAGCGCCTACGAGCAGTACTTC.